The 10 T cell receptor beta chains given below trace back to one sample, sequenced in a study of T-cell memory formation after mild COVID-19. Each CDR3 protein is one row after TCRdb ran MiXCR on the 5' RACE reads. The data contain fewer than 350,000 distinct CDR3 sequences, about 15% of them singletons. Sample: PBMCs or a T cell subset sorted from them (not recorded which). The origin of the receptors is a man aged 18 to 29 who had mild COVID-19 (a few samples of this study predate the infection). Cell type and time point are not known.

This clonotype has at least ten counts. The chain carries TRBV4-3 and TRBJ2-7, with TRBD2 matching 7 bases. The CDR3 loop spans 14 amino acids. Unmatched junction bases numbered 12, after V lost 1 base and J lost 12 bases. The V gene's germline CDR1 is LGHNA and CDR2 YSLEER. CDR3 coding DNA: TGCGCCAGCAGCCAAGGTCTGGGGGACTACGTCCCGTACTTC. This gives the protein CASSQGLGDYVPYF.

The J gene is TRBJ2-3, the V gene TRBV20-1; no firm D call. There are 14 residues in the CDR3. CDR1 is DFQATT, CDR2 SNEGSKA, per germline (reference sequence). V lost 3 bases to trimming and J lost 2 bases, with 12 bases between them. The CDR3 sequence: CSASSRLSTDTQYF. For the CDR3, the DNA is TGCAGTGCTAGCTCTAGGCTGTCCACAGATACGCAGTATTTT.

There are a few counts of this clonotype. This rearrangement joins TRBV6-2 or TRBV6-3 to TRBJ2-7; tentative D call: TRBD1 (6 bases). The length of the CDR3 is 14 residues. CDR1 and CDR2 from the germline V gene are MNHEY and SVGEGT. Trimming shortened V by 6 bases and J by 7 bases, and 19 bases separated the two germline ends. In DNA form, the CDR3 reads TGTGCCAGCAGCAACCCAGGACAGTCGTCTGAGCAGTACTTC. This sequence encodes CASSNPGQSSEQYF.

V and J are TRBV4-1 and TRBJ1-1, with no clear D. Trimming pared 4 bases from V and 3 bases from J, leaving 12 bases between. Germline CDR1 MGHRA, CDR2 YSYEKL. The CDR3 spans 14 residues. CDR3 in amino acids: CASSPGPWDTEAFF. For the CDR3, the DNA is TGCGCCAGCAGCCCTGGGCCTTGGGACACTGAAGCTTTCTTT.

This rearrangement joins TRBV6-5 to TRBJ2-5, with D perhaps given as TRBD1 or TRBD2 (5 bases each). This CDR3 spans 13 amino acids. V lost 8 bases to trimming and J lost 7 bases, with 17 bases between them. CDR1 is MNHEY and CDR2 is SVGAGI in the germline V gene. The CDR3 nucleotides read TGTGCCAGCGGGGACCCGGGTGGTCGGACCCAGTACTTC. Translation gives CASGDPGGRTQYF.

In its sample, this clonotype was seen a few times. V usage is TRBV11-3 and J usage is TRBJ2-1, with D possibly called TRBD1 or TRBD2 (6 bases each). CDR3 length equals 17 residues. The V gene's germline CDR1 is SGHNT and CDR2 YENEEA. V was shortened by 1 base and J by 6 bases, with 19 bases between the two germline ends. CDR3 loop: CASSLGPPGALRNEQFF. CDR3 nucleotides: TGTGCCAGCAGCTTAGGACCTCCGGGGGCGTTACGCAATGAGCAGTTCTTC.

V is TRBV4-1 and J is TRBJ2-3; D uncertain. This CDR3 comprises 14 residues. The V end lost 4 bases, the J end lost 1 base, and 9 bases lay between the germline ends. Germline CDR1 and CDR2: MGHRA and YSYEKL. DNA of the CDR3: TGCGCCAGCAGCCTCCCCCCCCGCACAGATACGCAGTATTTT. This codes for CASSLPPRTDTQYF.

V is TRBV10-3 and J is TRBJ2-1, with 9 bases matching TRBD2. The ends lost 3 bases at V and 0 bases at J; junction bases unmatched: 6. Germline lookup yields CDR1 ENHRY and CDR2 SYGVKD. CDR3 length: 17 residues. CDR3 coding DNA: TGTGCCATCAGTGATCCTAGCGGGGCCAGCTCCTACAATGAGCAGTTCTTC. The encoded protein is CAISDPSGASSYNEQFF.

Many counts were recorded for this clonotype. J is TRBJ2-5 and V is TRBV20-1; D unclear. Trimming took off 3 bases at V and 5 bases at J, with 13 bases between the two ends. Germline CDR1 reads DFQATT; CDR2 reads SNEGSKA (reference sequence). The CDR3 sequence is 13 residues long. The CDR3 region has the DNA TGCAGTGCTAGTCTTCCAGATCCGGAGACCCAGTACTTC. Protein product: CSASLPDPETQYF.

This clonotype was found a few times. J is TRBJ1-1 and V is TRBV10-3, with D possibly being TRBD1 (6 bases). V lost 11 bases, J lost 1 base, and 14 bases lay in between. Germline V gives CDR1 ENHRY, CDR2 SYGVKD. The CDR3 has 13 amino acids. The CDR3 protein is CAAMRQENTEAFF. CDR3 nucleotide sequence: TGTGCCGCGATGAGACAGGAGAACACTGAAGCTTTCTTT.